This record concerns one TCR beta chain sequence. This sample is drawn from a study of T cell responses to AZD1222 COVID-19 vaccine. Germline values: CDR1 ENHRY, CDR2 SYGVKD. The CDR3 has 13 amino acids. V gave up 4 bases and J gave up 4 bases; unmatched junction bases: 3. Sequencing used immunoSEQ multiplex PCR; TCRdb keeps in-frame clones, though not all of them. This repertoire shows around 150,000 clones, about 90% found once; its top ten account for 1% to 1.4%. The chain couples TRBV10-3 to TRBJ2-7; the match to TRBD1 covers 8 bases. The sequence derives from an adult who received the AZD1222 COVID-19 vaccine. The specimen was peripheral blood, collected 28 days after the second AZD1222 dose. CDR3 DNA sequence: TGTGCCATCAGTGGGGGACAGGATTACGAGCAGTACTTC. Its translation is CAISGGQDYEQYF.